Presented here are 22 T cell receptor beta chains from one specimen sequenced in a study of blood T cell dynamics during melanoma immunotherapy. The sample's time point: pre-treatment baseline. Repertoires were generated with immunoSEQ multiplex PCR, while TCRdb's copy carries only in-frame clones and drops some. The data show roughly 9,700 clones, 70% to 90% seen once. This material consisted of blood, taken from a patient treated with checkpoint blockade. All receptors derive from a human donor with melanoma.

J is TRBJ2-7 and V is TRBV29-1; TRBD1 aligns across 8 bases. V was clipped by 1 base and J by 5 bases; unmatched bases: 4. Germline-derived CDR1 and CDR2 are SQVTM and ANQGSEA. The CDR3 extends over 13 amino acids. CDR3 sequence reads: CSVEGNRGNEQYF. The CDR3 region has the DNA TGCAGCGTTGAAGGTAACAGGGGGAACGAGCAGTACTTC.

In its sample, this clone was seen once. The chain uses TRBV5-1 and TRBJ2-7, with TRBD1 matching 7 bases. Losses at the gene ends were 7 bases for V and 6 bases for J; bases not matched to a gene: 10. Germline values: CDR1 SGHRS, CDR2 YFSETQ. The length of the CDR3 is 13 residues. CDR3 loop: CASRSHRGSEQYF. The DNA for the CDR3 is TGCGCCAGCCGATCACACAGGGGTTCCGAGCAGTACTTC.

The V and J genes are TRBV6-5 and TRBJ2-2; tentatively, D is TRBD2 (5 bases). Trimming took off 5 bases at V and 7 bases at J, with 17 bases between the two ends. This CDR3 comprises 15 residues. Germline V lookup: CDR1 MNHEY, CDR2 SVGAGI. The CDR3 region is CASSLLKTAGGELFF. The CDR3 DNA sequence: TGTGCCAGCAGTCTTCTAAAAACGGCGGGCGGGGAGCTGTTTTTT.

The genes are TRBV27 and TRBJ2-1, with 9 positions matching TRBD1. The CDR3 sequence is 14 residues long. Germline-derived CDR1 and CDR2 are MNHEY and SMNVEV (reference sequence). The ends lost 7 bases at V and 7 bases at J; junction bases unmatched: 8. CDR3 bases: TGTGCCAGCAAACAGGGGGCTTTATGGAATGAGCAGTTCTTC. It specifies CASKQGALWNEQFF.

The genes are TRBV14 and TRBJ2-7, with D perhaps TRBD1 or TRBD2 (5 bases each). V was pared by 1 base and J by 7 bases, with 14 bases between. This CDR3 comprises 14 residues. Germline V gene sequence: CDR1 SGHDN, CDR2 FVKESK. The CDR3 protein is CASSQVYGAGEQYF. The CDR3 DNA follows: TGTGCCAGCAGCCAAGTATATGGGGCGGGTGAGCAGTACTTC.

The chain is built from TRBV15 and TRBJ1-5; 7 bases match TRBD1. J lost 6 bases, V lost 2 bases, and 4 bases had no gene match. CDR3 size: 14 residues. CDR1 and CDR2 from the germline V gene are LNHNV and YYDKDF (reference sequence). The CDR3 nucleotides are TGTGCCACCAGCAGACAGCAGGGGGGTCAGCCCCAGCATTTT. This translates into CATSRQQGGQPQHF. The full variable domain, in which reference TRBV15 and TRBJ1-5 provide the parts outside the CDR3, is DAMVIQNPRYQVTQFGKPVTLSCSQTLNHNVMYWYQQKSSQAPKLLFHYYDKDFNNEADTPDNFQSRRPNTSFCFLDIRSPGLGDTAMYLCATSRQQGGQPQHFGDGTRLSIL.

V usage is TRBV5-4 and J usage is TRBJ2-1, with D unresolved. The V end lost 0 bases, the J end lost 8 bases, and 12 bases lay between the germline ends. The CDR3 extends over 14 amino acids. CDR1 SGHNT and CDR2 YYREEE come from the germline V gene (reference sequence). The DNA for the CDR3 is TGTGCCAGCAGCTTGGCGGAGCCCTTACATGAGCAGTTCTTC. Translating it yields CASSLAEPLHEQFF.

The CDR3 region has the DNA TGTGCCAGCAGTACGGACAGGAAAAACATTCAGTACTTC. Translating gives CASSTDRKNIQYF. V is TRBV2 and J is TRBJ2-4; 7 bases fit TRBD1. The CDR3 is made up of 13 amino acids. V dropped 5 bases and J dropped 4; count of bases not matched to a gene: 2. Germline V gene sequence: CDR1 SNHLY, CDR2 FYNNEI.

V usage is TRBV11-2 and J usage is TRBJ2-2, with TRBD1 matching 9 bases. This CDR3 has 15 amino acids. Germline CDR1 SGHAT, CDR2 FQNNGV. Losses at the gene ends were 5 bases for V and 5 bases for J; bases not matched to a gene: 6. CDR3 in amino acids: CASSERQGGTGELFF. The CDR3 DNA follows: TGTGCCAGCAGCGAGCGACAGGGGGGGACCGGGGAGCTGTTTTTT. Full variable domain (missing parts from reference TRBV11-2 and TRBJ2-2): EAGVAQSPRYKIIEKRQSVAFWCNPISGHATLYWYQQILGQGPKLLIQFQNNGVVDDSQLPKDRFSAERLKGVDSTLKIQPAKLEDSAVYLCASSERQGGTGELFFGEGSRLTVL.

The chain couples TRBV5-6 to TRBJ1-1, with no clear D. CDR1 and CDR2 from the germline V gene are SGHDT and YYEEEE. This CDR3 comprises 14 residues. Trimming removed 0 bases from V and 12 bases from J, with 18 bases in between. The CDR3, as DNA: TGTGCCAGCAGCTTGGAGAGGCGGGCCAAGGGAACTTTCTTT. Translation gives CASSLERRAKGTFF.

In DNA form, the CDR3 reads TGTGCCAGCGAGAAGCGGGGGGGAACCTACGAGCAGTACTTC. Translated: CASEKRGGTYEQYF. This chain joins TRBV27 and TRBJ2-7, with TRBD2 matching 10 bases. The germline gives CDR1 MNHEY, CDR2 SMNVEV (reference sequence). The CDR3 runs to 14 residues. V trimming: 8 bases; J trimming: 2 bases; junction bases outside the gene matches: 6.

J is TRBJ1-4 and V is TRBV6-5; D is uncertain. Germline V gene sequence: CDR1 MNHEY, CDR2 SVGAGI. The CDR3 contains 11 residues. Trimming took off 6 bases at V and 6 bases at J, with 5 bases between the two ends. DNA for the CDR3: TGTGCCAGCAGGTTAGATGAAAAACTGTTTTTT. Translated: CASRLDEKLFF.

The V call is TRBV28, the J call TRBJ2-4; TRBD1 aligns across 9 bases. The junction had 2 bases not matched to a gene; V was cut back by 5 bases and J by 0 bases. CDR1 MDHEN and CDR2 SYDVKM come from the germline V gene. CDR3 size: 15 residues. Written as DNA, the CDR3 is TGTGCCAGCAGTACAGGGGGCCGAGCCAAAAACATTCAGTACTTC. Amino acid sequence: CASSTGGRAKNIQYF.

The CDR3 region has the DNA TGTGCCAGCAGCCTCGGACAGGGCCTTGGGTTGGAACAGCCCCAGCATTTT. Protein sequence: CASSLGQGLGLEQPQHF. The V call is TRBV9, the J call TRBJ1-5; 8 bases match TRBD1. The J segment lost 7 bases and the V segment lost 4 bases, leaving 16 bases of the junction unmatched. The CDR3 runs to 17 residues. Germline lookup yields CDR1 SGDLS and CDR2 YYNGEE.

The V call is TRBV9, the J call TRBJ2-2; D not resolved. Deletions cut 1 base from V and 0 bases from J, with 13 bases between. From germline, CDR1 is SGDLS and CDR2 YYNGEE. The CDR3 has 17 amino acids. This chain's CDR3 is CASSVRKDTANTGELFF. Written as DNA, the CDR3 is TGTGCCAGCAGCGTAAGGAAAGACACCGCGAACACCGGGGAGCTGTTTTTT.

The rearrangement links TRBV6-4 to TRBJ1-2; 10 nucleotides agree with TRBD1. The CDR3 loop spans 17 amino acids. Trimming at V came to 0 bases and at J to 8 bases, leaving 12 bases not matched to a gene. The germline gives CDR1 MRHNA, CDR2 SNTAGT. CDR3 sequence reads: CASSDSPTGTGVTGYTF. The CDR3 coding sequence is TGTGCCAGCAGTGACTCCCCAACCGGGACAGGGGTTACCGGCTACACCTTC.

This chain links TRBV2 with TRBJ1-6, with TRBD1 matching over 10 bases. Germline-derived CDR1 and CDR2 are SNHLY and FYNNEI. The CDR3 has 14 residues. The trim removed 5 bases at V and 7 bases at J, leaving 2 bases unmatched. The CDR3 DNA follows: TGTGCCAGCAGTAGGGACAGGGGCAATTCACCCCTCCACTTT. It codes for CASSRDRGNSPLHF.

This clone has a single count. The J gene is TRBJ2-1, the V gene TRBV27; 9 positions agree with TRBD1. CDR1 is MNHEY, CDR2 SMNVEV, per germline (reference sequence). With V trimmed by 4 bases and J by 1 base, 8 bases remained unmatched. The CDR3 runs to 17 residues. CDR3: CASSSQTGGRSYNEQFF. The CDR3, as DNA: TGTGCCAGCAGTTCCCAGACAGGGGGAAGGTCCTACAATGAGCAGTTCTTC.

This clone was detected once. V and J are TRBV7-9 and TRBJ2-1, with 7 bases matching TRBD2. The V and J ends lost 1 base and 0 bases, in that order; junction bases with no gene match: 3. CDR1 SEHNR and CDR2 FQNEAQ come from the germline V gene (reference sequence). This CDR3 has 16 residues. Written as DNA, the CDR3 is TGTGCCAGCAGCTTAGGCGGGGGTTTCTCCTACAATGAGCAGTTCTTC. Protein product: CASSLGGGFSYNEQFF. The full variable domain, completed using reference TRBV7-9 and TRBJ2-1, is DTGVSQNPRHKITKRGQNVTFRCDPISEHNRLYWYRQTLGQGPEFLTYFQNEAQLEKSRLLSDRFSAERPKGSFSTLEIQRTEQGDSAMYLCASSLGGGFSYNEQFFGPGTRLTVL.

The gene calls are TRBV11-3 and TRBJ2-1; D ambiguous. With 3 bases removed from V and 10 bases from J, the gap between germline ends came to 7 bases. The CDR3 has 11 residues. Germline V gene lookup returns CDR1 SGHNT and CDR2 YENEEA. The CDR3 protein is CASSFGREQFF. CDR3 nucleotide sequence: TGTGCCAGCAGCTTCGGTCGCGAGCAGTTCTTC.

The J gene is TRBJ1-1, the V gene TRBV28; TRBD1 might be the D (5 bases). V lost 6 bases to trimming and J lost 1 base, with 12 bases between them. CDR3 length equals 14 residues. Germline values: CDR1 MDHEN, CDR2 SYDVKM. The CDR3 region has the DNA TGTGCCAGCAGCTTGCAGGGTCGGAACACTGAAGCTTTCTTT. As protein: CASSLQGRNTEAFF.

This chain joins TRBV28 and TRBJ1-1; D not certain. The CDR3 has 12 amino acids. Deletions cut 3 bases from V and 7 bases from J, with 9 bases between. Germline values: CDR1 MDHEN, CDR2 SYDVKM. The CDR3 spells CASSFSGSEAFF. Written as DNA, the CDR3 is TGTGCCAGCAGTTTCTCGGGCAGTGAAGCTTTCTTT.